The 3 T cell receptor beta chains in this list originate from one sample, sequenced in a study of monozygotic twins with inflammatory bowel disease. TCRdb reprocessed the 5' RACE reads and keeps a single row for each CDR3 protein, giving no DNA. The table for this sample gives around 400,000 distinct CDR3 sequences. The sequencing sample was made of blood. These receptors were collected from a human donor with ulcerative colitis or Crohn's disease, or a healthy co-twin of an affected twin (not recorded which).

This rearrangement joins TRBV6-5 to TRBJ2-1; the TCRdb call, TRBD2, lacks DNA for checking. The germline gives CDR1 MNHEY, CDR2 SVGAGI. This CDR3 comprises 18 residues. CDR3 amino acids: CASSYGPLLAGGPGEQFF.

The chain has TRBV20-1 and TRBJ2-1; without DNA, the TCRdb call of TRBD2 cannot be checked. CDR1 DFQATT and CDR2 SNEGSKA come from the germline V gene (reference sequence). There are 14 residues in the CDR3. CDR3 sequence: CSASVAGEYNEQFF.

The chain has TRBV20-1 and TRBJ2-1; TCRdb's D call of TRBD2 is untestable without DNA. The CDR3 sequence is 16 residues long. Germline-derived CDR1 and CDR2 are DFQATT and SNEGSKA (reference sequence). CDR3 loop: CSARSGGTSVYNEQFF.